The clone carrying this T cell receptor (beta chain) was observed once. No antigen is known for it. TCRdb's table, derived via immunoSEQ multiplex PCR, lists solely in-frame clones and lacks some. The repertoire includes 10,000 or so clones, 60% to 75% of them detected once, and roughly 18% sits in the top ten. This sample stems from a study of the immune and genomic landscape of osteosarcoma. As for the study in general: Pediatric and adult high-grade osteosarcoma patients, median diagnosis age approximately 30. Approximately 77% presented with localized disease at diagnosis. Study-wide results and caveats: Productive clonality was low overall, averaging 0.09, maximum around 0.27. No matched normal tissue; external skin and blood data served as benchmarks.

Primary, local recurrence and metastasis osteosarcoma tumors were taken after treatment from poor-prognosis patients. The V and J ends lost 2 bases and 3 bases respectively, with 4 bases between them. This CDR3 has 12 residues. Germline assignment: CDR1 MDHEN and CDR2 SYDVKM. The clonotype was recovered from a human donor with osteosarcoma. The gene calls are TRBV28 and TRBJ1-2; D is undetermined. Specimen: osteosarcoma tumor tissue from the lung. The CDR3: CASSLQDYGYTF. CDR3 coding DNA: TGTGCCAGCAGTTTACAGGACTATGGCTACACCTTC.